These 6 T cell receptor beta chains came from one sample sequenced in a study of identical twins. TCRdb reprocessed the 5' RACE reads via MiXCR and lists one record per CDR3 protein. The sample has about 1.7 million distinct CDR3 sequences, 32% seen once. The sample was cord blood. Receptors originate from a newborn girl in good health.

This clonotype was seen more than once but under ten times. The V and J genes are TRBV28 and TRBJ2-5, with D possibly being TRBD2 (5 bases). The CDR3 runs to 15 residues. CDR1 MDHEN and CDR2 SYDVKM come from the germline V gene. Trimming shortened V by 7 bases and J by 3 bases, and 18 bases separated the two germline ends. The CDR3 coding sequence is TGTGCCAGCAAGAGTCGACTAAGGGTAAAAGAGACCCAGTACTTC. This codes for CASKSRLRVKETQYF.

V and J are TRBV28 and TRBJ1-2; D not resolved. Germline assignment: CDR1 MDHEN and CDR2 SYDVKM. V lost 2 bases to trimming and J lost 4 bases, with 11 bases between them. The CDR3 is made up of 14 amino acids. Here the CDR3 reads CASSLVTRFYGYTF. In nucleotides, the CDR3 is TGTGCCAGCAGTTTAGTGACACGGTTCTATGGCTACACCTTC.

The chain couples TRBV20-1 to TRBJ2-1, with 9 bases fitting TRBD2. The CDR3 sequence is 16 residues long. The germline CDR1 and CDR2 sequences are DFQATT and SNEGSKA (reference sequence). Trimming at V came to 0 bases and at J to 5 bases, leaving 8 bases not matched to a gene. Written as DNA, the CDR3 is TGCAGTGCTAGAGATTTGCGGGGGGGAGTGGACAATGAGCAGTTCTTC. Translating gives CSARDLRGGVDNEQFF.

There are a few counts of this clonotype. The rearrangement joins TRBV5-5 to TRBJ1-2, with D perhaps TRBD1 (6 bases). CDR1 and CDR2 from the germline V gene are SGHKS and YYEKEE (reference sequence). Trimming stripped 1 base from V and 8 bases from J, with 15 bases between. This CDR3 is 14 amino acids long. CDR3 in DNA: TGTGCCAGCAGCTTGAGTTTGGGGGCGGTGGGCTACACCTTC. This codes for CASSLSLGAVGYTF.

This clonotype was seen many times. This chain links TRBV7-2 with TRBJ2-3; TRBD1 aligns across 7 bases. After removal of 6 bases from V and 2 bases from J, the junction contained 5 bases not matched to a gene. The CDR3 is 14 amino acids. Per the germline V gene, CDR1 is SGHTA and CDR2 is FQGNSA. CDR3 in DNA: TGTGCCAGCAGTTCGACAGGGTCCACAGATACGCAGTATTTT. Its protein is CASSSTGSTDTQYF.

This clonotype has only a few counts. The chain joins TRBV10-3 to TRBJ2-7; TRBD1 agrees at 8 bases. The V and J ends lost 5 bases and 5 bases, in that order; junction bases with no gene match: 2. This CDR3 comprises 12 residues. Germline assignment: CDR1 ENHRY and CDR2 SYGVKD. The DNA of the CDR3 is TGTGCCATCAGTCCGACAGGGGACGAGCAGTACTTC. It is translated as CAISPTGDEQYF.